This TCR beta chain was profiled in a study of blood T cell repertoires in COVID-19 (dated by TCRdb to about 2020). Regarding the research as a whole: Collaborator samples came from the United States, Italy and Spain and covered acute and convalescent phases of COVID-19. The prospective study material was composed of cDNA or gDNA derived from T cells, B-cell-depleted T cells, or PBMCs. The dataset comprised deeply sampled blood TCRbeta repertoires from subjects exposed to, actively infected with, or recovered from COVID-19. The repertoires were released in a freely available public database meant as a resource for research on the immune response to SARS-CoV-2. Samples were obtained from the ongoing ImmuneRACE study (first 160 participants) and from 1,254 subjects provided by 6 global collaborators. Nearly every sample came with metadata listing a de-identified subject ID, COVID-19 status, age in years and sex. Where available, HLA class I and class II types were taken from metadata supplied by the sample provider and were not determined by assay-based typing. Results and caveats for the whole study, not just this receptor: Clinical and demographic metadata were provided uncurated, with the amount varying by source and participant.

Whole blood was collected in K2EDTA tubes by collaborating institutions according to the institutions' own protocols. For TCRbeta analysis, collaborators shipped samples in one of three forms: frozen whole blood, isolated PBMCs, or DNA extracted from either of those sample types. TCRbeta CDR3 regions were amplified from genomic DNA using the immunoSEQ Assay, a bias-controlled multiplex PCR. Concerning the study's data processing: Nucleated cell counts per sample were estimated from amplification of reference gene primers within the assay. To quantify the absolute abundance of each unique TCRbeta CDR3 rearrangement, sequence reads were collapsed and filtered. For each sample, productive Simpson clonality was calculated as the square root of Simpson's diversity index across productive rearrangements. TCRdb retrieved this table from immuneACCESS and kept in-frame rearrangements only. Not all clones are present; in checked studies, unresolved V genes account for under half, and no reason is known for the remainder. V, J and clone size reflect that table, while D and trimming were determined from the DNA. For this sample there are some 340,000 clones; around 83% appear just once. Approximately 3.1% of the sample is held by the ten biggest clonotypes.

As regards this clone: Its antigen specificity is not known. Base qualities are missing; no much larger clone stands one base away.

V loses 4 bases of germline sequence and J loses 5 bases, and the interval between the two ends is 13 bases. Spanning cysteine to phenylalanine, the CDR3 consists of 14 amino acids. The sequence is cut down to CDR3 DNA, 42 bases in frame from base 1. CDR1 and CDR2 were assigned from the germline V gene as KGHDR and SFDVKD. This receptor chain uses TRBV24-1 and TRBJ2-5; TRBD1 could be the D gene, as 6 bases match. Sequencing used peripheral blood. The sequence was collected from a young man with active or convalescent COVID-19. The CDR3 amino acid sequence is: CATSDPGTIETQYF. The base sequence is TGTGCCACCAGTGACCCCGGGACAATTGAGACCCAGTACTTC.